The clone carrying this TCR beta chain has just one count. The antigen is not known. The same CDR3 also results from other DNA sequences found in this sample. Measured with immunoSEQ multiplex PCR; TCRdb has only the in-frame clones, and not every one. The sample holds approximately 85,000 clones, less than 95% seen once. This sample was included in a study of graft-versus-host responses after intestinal transplantation. Study information: Transplants given to recipients were multivisceral, liver-intestinal, or isolated intestinal. Anti-thymocyte globulin induction preceded two to four years of tacrolimus and steroid maintenance in all recipients.

The germline V gene has CDR1 SGDLS and CDR2 YYNGEE. The CDR3 has 16 amino acids. V was shortened by 3 bases and J by 5 bases, with 15 bases between the two germline ends. Study findings and constraints: Some GvH clones were seen earlier in gut or blood, suggesting intestinal origin. After transplant, early declines in HvG clones were associated with peak levels of circulating GvH clones.

The gene calls are TRBV9 and TRBJ2-6; D gene unclear. This receptor was obtained from a human donor who was the organ donor for an intestinal transplant. Material: unstimulated CD8+ T cells sorted from spleen or lymph node cells, obtained before transplant. The CDR3 DNA reads as TGTGCCAGCAGCGAACTTCCCAGTTGGAGGGCCAACGTCCTGACTTTC. It specifies CASSELPSWRANVLTF.